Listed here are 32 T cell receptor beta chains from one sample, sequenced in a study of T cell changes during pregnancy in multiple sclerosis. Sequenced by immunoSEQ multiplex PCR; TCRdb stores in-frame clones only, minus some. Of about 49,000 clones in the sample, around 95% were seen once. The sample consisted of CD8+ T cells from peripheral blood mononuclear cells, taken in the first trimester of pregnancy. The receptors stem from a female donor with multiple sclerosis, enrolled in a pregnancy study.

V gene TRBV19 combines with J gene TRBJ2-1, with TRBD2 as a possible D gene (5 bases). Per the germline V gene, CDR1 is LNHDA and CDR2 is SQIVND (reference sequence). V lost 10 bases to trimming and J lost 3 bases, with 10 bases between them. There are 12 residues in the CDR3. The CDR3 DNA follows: TGTGCCACCCACGGGGACTACAATGAGCAGTTCTTC. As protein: CATHGDYNEQFF. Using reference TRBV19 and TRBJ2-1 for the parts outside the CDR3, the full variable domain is DGGITQSPKYLFRKEGQNVTLSCEQNLNHDAMYWYRQDPGQGLRLIYYSQIVNDFQKGDIAEGYSVSREKKESFPLTVTSAQKNPTAFYLCATHGDYNEQFFGPGTRLTVL.

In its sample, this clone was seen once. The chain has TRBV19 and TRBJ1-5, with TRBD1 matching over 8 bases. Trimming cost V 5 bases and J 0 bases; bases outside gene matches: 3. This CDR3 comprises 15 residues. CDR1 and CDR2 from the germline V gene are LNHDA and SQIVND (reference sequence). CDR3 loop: CASSQTGDSNQPQHF. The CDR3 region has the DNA TGTGCCAGTAGTCAGACAGGGGATAGCAATCAGCCCCAGCATTTT.

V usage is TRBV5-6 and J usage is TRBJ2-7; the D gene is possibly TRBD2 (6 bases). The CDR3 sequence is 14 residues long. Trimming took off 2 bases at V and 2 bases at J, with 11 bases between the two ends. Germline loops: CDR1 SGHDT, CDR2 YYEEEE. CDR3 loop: CASSFGTGTYEQYF. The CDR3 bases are TGTGCCAGCAGCTTCGGGACTGGGACCTACGAGCAGTACTTC.

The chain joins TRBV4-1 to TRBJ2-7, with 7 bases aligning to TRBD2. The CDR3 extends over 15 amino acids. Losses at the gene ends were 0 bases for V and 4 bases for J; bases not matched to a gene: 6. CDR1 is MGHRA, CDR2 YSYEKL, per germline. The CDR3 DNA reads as TGCGCCAGCAGCCAAGATCGCGGGAGTACGTACGAGCAGTACTTC. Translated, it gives CASSQDRGSTYEQYF.

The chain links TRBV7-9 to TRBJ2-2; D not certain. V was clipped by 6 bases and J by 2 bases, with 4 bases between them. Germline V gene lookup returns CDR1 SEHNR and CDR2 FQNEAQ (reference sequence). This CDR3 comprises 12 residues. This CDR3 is CASSSNTGELFF. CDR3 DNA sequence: TGTGCCAGCAGTTCTAACACCGGGGAGCTGTTTTTT.

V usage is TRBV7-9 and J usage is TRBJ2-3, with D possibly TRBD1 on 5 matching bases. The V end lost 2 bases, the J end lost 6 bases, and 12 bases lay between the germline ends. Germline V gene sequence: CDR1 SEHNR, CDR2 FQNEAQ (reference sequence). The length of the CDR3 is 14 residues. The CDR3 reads CASSLMGSGDTQYF. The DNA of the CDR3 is TGTGCCAGCAGCTTAATGGGGTCAGGGGATACGCAGTATTTT.

CDR3 residues: CASSLFREGVKDTQYF. CDR3 coding DNA: TGTGCCAGCAGTTTATTCCGGGAGGGCGTGAAAGATACGCAGTATTTT. The chain is built from TRBV28 and TRBJ2-3, with 8 bases matching TRBD2. Germline CDR1 and CDR2: MDHEN and SYDVKM. The CDR3 contains 16 residues. V lost 1 base to trimming and J lost 5 bases; unmatched junction nucleotides: 8.

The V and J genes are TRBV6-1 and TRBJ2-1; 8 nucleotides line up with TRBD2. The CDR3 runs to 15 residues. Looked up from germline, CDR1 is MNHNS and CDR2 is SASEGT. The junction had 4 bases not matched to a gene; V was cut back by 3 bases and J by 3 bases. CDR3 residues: CASSEREANYNEQFF. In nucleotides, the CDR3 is TGTGCCAGCAGTGAGCGGGAGGCCAACTACAATGAGCAGTTCTTC.

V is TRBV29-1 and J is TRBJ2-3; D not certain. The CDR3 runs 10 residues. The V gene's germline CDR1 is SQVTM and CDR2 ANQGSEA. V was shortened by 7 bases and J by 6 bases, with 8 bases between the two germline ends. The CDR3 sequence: CSAYRDTQYF. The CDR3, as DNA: TGCAGCGCGTATCGGGATACGCAGTATTTT.

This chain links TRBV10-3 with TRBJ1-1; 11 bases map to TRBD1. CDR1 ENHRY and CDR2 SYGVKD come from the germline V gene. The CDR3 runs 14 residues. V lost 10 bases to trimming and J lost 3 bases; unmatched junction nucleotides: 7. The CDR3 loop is CATKDRGRDTEAFF. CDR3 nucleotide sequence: TGTGCCACCAAGGACAGGGGGCGAGACACTGAAGCTTTCTTT.

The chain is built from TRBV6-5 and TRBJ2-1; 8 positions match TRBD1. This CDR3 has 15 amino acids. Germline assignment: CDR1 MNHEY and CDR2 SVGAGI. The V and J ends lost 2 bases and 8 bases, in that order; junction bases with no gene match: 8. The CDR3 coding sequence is TGTGCCAGCAGTTACGGGACAGGATATGAGGATGAGCAGTTCTTC. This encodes CASSYGTGYEDEQFF.

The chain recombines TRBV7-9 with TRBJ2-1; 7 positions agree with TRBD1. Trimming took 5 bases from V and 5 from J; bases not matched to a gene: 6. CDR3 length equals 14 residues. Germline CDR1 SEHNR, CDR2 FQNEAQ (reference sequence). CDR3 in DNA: TGTGCCAGCAGCGCAATTACAGGGGACAATGAGCAGTTCTTC. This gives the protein CASSAITGDNEQFF.

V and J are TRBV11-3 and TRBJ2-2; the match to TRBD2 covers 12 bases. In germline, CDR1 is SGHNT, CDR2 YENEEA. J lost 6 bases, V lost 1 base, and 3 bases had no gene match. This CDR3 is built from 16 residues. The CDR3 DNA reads TGTGCCAGCAGCTTAGGGACTAGCGGGACCGCCGGGGAGCTGTTTTTT. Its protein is CASSLGTSGTAGELFF.

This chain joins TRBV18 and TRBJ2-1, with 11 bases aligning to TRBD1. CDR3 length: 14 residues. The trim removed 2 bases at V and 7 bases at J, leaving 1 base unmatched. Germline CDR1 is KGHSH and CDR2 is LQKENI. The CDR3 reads CASSPGTGGNEQFF. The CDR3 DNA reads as TGTGCCAGCTCACCAGGGACAGGGGGGAATGAGCAGTTCTTC.

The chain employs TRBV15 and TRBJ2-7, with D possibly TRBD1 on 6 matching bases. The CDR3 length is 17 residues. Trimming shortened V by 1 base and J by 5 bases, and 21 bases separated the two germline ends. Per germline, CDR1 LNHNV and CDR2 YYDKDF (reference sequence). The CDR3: CATSRVGGMPLDDEQYF. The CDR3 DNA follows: TGTGCCACCAGCAGAGTTGGGGGCATGCCGCTGGATGACGAGCAGTACTTC.

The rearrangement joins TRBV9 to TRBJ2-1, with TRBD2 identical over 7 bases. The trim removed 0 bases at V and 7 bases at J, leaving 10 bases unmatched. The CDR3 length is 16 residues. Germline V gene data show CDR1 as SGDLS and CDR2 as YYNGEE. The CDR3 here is CASSVEGGSFMNEQFF. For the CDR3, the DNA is TGTGCCAGCAGCGTAGAGGGCGGGAGTTTTATGAATGAGCAGTTCTTC.

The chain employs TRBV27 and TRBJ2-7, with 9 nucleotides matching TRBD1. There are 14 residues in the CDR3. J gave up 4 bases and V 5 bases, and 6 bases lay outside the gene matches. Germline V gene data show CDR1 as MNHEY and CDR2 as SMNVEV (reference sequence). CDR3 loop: CASSTGTGKYEQYF. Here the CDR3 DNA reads TGTGCCAGCAGTACCGGGACAGGGAAGTACGAGCAGTACTTC.

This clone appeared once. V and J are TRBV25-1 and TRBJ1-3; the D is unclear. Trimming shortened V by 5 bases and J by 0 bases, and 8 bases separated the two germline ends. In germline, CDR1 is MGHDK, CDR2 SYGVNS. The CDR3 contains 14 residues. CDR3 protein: CASSIFHSGNTIYF. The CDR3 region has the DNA TGTGCCAGCAGTATTTTCCACTCTGGAAACACCATATATTTT. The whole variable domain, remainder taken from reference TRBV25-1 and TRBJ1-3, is EADIYQTPRYLVIGTGKKITLECSQTMGHDKMYWYQQDPGMELHLIHYSYGVNSTEKGDLSSESTVSRIRTEHFPLTLESARPSHTSQYLCASSIFHSGNTIYFGEGSWLTVV.

The CDR3 DNA reads TGTGCCAGCAGTGATTTATCCAGGGCGAACTATGGCTACACCTTC. Encoded protein: CASSDLSRANYGYTF. The chain carries TRBV2 and TRBJ1-2; tentative D call: TRBD1 (5 bases). The V gene lost 3 bases and the J gene lost 2 bases, with 13 bases spanning the gap. Germline V gene data show CDR1 as SNHLY and CDR2 as FYNNEI. This CDR3 is 15 amino acids long.

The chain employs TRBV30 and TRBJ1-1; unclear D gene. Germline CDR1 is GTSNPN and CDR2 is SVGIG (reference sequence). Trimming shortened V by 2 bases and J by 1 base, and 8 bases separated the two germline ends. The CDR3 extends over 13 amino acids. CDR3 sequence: CAWSTRENTEAFF. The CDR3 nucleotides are TGTGCCTGGAGTACGCGTGAGAACACTGAAGCTTTCTTT. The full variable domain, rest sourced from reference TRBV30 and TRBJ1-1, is SQTIHQWPATLVQPVGSPLSLECTVEGTSNPNLYWYRQAAGRGLQLLFYSVGIGQISSEVPQNLSASRPQDRQFILSSKKLLLSDSGFYLCAWSTRENTEAFFGQGTRLTVV.

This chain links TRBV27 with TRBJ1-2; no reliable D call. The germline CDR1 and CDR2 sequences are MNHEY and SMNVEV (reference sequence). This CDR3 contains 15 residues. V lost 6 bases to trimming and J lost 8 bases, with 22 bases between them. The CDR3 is CASSPTGSSSEGYTF. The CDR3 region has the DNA TGTGCCAGCAGCCCTACGGGGTCTTCCTCTGAGGGCTACACCTTC.

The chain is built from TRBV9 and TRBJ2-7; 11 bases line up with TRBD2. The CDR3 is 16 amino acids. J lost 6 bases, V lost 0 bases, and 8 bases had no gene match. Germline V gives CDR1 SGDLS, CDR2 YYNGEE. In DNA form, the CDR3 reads TGTGCCAGCAGCGTAGATTCGGGACTAGCGGTTTTCGAGCAGTACTTC. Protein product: CASSVDSGLAVFEQYF. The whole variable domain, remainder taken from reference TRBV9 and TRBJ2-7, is DSGVTQTPKHLITATGQRVTLRCSPRSGDLSVYWYQQSLDQGLQFLIQYYNGEERAKGNILERFSAQQFPDLHSELNLSSLELGDSALYFCASSVDSGLAVFEQYFGPGTRLTVT.

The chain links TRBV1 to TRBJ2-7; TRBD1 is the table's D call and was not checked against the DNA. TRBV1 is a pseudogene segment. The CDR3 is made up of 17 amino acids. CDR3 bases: TGCACCGGCAGCCAGCCTAGGGGTAACTCCGGGTCTTACGAGCAGTACTTC. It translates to CTGSQPRGNSGSYEQYF.

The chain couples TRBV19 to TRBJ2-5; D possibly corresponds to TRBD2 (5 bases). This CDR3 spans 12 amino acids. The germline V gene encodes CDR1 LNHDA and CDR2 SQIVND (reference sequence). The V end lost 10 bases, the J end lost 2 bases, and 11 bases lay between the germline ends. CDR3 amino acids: CATSDFQETQYF. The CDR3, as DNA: TGTGCCACTTCGGACTTTCAAGAGACCCAGTACTTC.

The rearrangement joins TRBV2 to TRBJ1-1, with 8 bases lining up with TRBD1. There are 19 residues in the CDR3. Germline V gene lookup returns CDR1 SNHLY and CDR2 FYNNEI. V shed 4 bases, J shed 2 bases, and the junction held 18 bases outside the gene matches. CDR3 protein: CASSVGGQGAKYRNTEAFF. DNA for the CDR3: TGTGCCAGCAGTGTAGGCGGGCAGGGGGCGAAATATCGAAACACTGAAGCTTTCTTT. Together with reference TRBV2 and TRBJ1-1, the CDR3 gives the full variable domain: EPEVTQTPSHQVTQMGQEVILRCVPISNHLYFYWYRQILGQKVEFLVSFYNNEISEKSEIFDDQFSVERPDGSNFTLKIRSTKLEDSAMYFCASSVGGQGAKYRNTEAFFGQGTRLTVV.

The CDR3 protein is CAWTVGTGGMYEQYF. The CDR3 DNA sequence: TGTGCCTGGACGGTCGGGACAGGGGGAATGTACGAGCAGTACTTC. The V call is TRBV30, the J call TRBJ2-7; 11 nucleotides agree with TRBD1. Losses at the gene ends were 4 bases for V and 4 bases for J; bases not matched to a gene: 9. The germline V gene has CDR1 GTSNPN and CDR2 SVGIG (reference sequence). The CDR3 extends over 15 amino acids.

The CDR3 protein is CASSTGQVAYEQYF. In nucleotides, the CDR3 is TGTGCCAGCAGTACGGGACAGGTTGCCTACGAGCAGTACTTC. The chain employs TRBV6-1 and TRBJ2-7; 8 nucleotides agree with TRBD1. The V segment lost 5 bases and the J segment 2 bases; nucleotides outside the gene matches: 5. CDR1 MNHNS and CDR2 SASEGT come from the germline V gene. The CDR3 runs 14 residues.

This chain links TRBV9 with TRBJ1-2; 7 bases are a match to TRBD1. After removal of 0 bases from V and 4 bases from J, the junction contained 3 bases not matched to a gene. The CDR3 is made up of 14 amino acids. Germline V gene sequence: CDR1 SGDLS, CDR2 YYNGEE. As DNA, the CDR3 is TGTGCCAGCAGCGTAGGGGGACAGAGCTATGGCTACACCTTC. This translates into CASSVGGQSYGYTF.

CDR3 coding DNA: TGTGCCTACACTACGGCAGGGGTTCAGCCCCAGCATTTT. Its protein is CAYTTAGVQPQHF. The chain employs TRBV30 and TRBJ1-5; the D gene is possibly TRBD1 (6 bases). CDR3 length: 13 amino acids. V shed 7 bases and J shed 6 bases, with 16 bases lying between them. Germline CDR1 reads GTSNPN; CDR2 reads SVGIG (reference sequence).

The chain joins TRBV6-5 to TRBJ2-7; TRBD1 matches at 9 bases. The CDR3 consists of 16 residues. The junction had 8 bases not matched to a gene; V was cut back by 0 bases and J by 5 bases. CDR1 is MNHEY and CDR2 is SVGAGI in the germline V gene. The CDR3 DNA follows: TGTGCCAGCAGTTACTCGTGGGGACAGGGTATGCACGAGCAGTACTTC. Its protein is CASSYSWGQGMHEQYF.

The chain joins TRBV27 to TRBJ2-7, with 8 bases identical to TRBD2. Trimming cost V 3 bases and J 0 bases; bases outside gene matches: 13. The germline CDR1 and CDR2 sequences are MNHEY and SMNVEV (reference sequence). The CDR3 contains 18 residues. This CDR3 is CASSFLPGAGGASYEQYF. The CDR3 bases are TGTGCCAGCAGTTTCTTGCCCGGTGCGGGGGGCGCCTCCTACGAGCAGTACTTC.

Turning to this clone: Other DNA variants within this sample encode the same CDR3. The CDR3 DNA is TGTGCCAGCAGTGAATGGGGACAGGGGGCGTACGAGCAGTACTTC. Amino acid sequence: CASSEWGQGAYEQYF. V is TRBV6-1 and J is TRBJ2-7; 12 nucleotides match TRBD1. Trimming took 2 bases from V and 4 from J; bases not matched to a gene: 3. Germline CDR1 MNHNS, CDR2 SASEGT. The CDR3 is 15 residues long.